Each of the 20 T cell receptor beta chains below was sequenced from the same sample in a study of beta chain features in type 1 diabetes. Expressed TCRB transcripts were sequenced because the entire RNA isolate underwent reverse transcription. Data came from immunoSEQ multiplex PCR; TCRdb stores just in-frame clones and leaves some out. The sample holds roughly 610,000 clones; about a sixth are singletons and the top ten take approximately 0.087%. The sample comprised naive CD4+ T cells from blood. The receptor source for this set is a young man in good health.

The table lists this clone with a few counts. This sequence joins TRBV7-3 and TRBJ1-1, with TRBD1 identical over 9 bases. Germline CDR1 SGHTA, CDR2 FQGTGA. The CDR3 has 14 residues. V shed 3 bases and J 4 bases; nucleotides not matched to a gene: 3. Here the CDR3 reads CASSFDRGSTEAFF. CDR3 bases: TGTGCCAGCAGCTTCGACAGGGGGTCCACTGAAGCTTTCTTT. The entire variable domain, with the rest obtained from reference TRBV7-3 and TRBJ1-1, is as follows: GAGVSQTPSNKVTEKGKYVELRCDPISGHTALYWYRQSLGQGPEFLIYFQGTGAADDSGLPNDRFFAVRPEGSVSTLKIQRTERGDSAVYLCASSFDRGSTEAFFGQGTRLTVV.

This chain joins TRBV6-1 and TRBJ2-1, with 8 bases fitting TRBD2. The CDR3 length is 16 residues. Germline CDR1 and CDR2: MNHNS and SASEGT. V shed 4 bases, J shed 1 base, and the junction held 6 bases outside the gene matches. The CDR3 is CASSAGGKGSYNEQFF. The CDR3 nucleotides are TGTGCCAGCAGTGCGGGGGGGAAGGGGTCCTACAATGAGCAGTTCTTC.

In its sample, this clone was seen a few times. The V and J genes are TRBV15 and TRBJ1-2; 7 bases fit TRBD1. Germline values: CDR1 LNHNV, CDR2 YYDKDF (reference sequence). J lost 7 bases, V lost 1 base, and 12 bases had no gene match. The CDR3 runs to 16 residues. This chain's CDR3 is CATSRVPRQGKGGYTF. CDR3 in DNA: TGTGCCACCAGCAGAGTTCCTAGACAGGGAAAAGGTGGCTACACCTTC.

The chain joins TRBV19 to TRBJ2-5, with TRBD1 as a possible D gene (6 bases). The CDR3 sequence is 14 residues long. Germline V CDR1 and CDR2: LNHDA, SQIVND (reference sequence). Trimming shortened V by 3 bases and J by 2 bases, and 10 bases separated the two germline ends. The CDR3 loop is CASSMLDRQETQYF. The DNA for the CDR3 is TGTGCCAGTAGTATGTTGGACAGACAAGAGACCCAGTACTTC.

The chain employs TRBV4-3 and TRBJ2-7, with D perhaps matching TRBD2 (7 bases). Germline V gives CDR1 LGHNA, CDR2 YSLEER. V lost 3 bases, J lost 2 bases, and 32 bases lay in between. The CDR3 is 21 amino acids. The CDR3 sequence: CASSHYSCENKEGGLTYEQYF. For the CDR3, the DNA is TGCGCCAGCAGCCACTACAGTTGTGAGAACAAGGAGGGGGGGCTTACCTACGAGCAGTACTTC.

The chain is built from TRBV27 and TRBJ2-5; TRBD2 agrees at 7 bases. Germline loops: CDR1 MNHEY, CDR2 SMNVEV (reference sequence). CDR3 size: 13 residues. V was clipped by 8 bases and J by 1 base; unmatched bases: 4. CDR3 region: CASGRGIQETQYF. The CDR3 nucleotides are TGTGCCAGCGGGCGGGGGATCCAAGAGACCCAGTACTTC.

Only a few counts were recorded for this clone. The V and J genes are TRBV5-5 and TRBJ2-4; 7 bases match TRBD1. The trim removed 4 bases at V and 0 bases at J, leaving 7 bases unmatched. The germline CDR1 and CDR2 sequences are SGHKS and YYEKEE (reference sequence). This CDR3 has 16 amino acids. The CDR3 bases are TGTGCCAGCAGCCTAGGACAGGACCTAGCCAAAAACATTCAGTACTTC. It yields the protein CASSLGQDLAKNIQYF.

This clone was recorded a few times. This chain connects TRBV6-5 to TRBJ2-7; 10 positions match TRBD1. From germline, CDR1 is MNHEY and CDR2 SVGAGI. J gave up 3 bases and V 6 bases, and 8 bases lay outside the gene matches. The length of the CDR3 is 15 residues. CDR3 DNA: TGTGCCAGCAGGCCTCCGGGACAGGGGAACTACGAGCAGTACTTC. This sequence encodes CASRPPGQGNYEQYF.

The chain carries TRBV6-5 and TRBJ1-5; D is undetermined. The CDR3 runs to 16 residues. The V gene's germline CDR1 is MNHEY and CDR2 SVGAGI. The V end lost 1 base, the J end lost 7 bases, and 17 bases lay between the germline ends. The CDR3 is CASSYYPPLTGQPQHF. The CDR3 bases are TGTGCCAGCAGTTACTATCCCCCGTTAACGGGACAGCCCCAGCATTTT.

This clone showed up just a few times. This CDR3 is CASSVYSGVYTDTQYF. For the CDR3, the DNA is TGTGCCAGCAGCGTATATAGCGGGGTCTACACAGATACGCAGTATTTT. The chain employs TRBV9 and TRBJ2-3; 8 bases are a match to TRBD2. Trimming cost V 1 base and J 2 bases; bases outside gene matches: 6. Germline V gene sequence: CDR1 SGDLS, CDR2 YYNGEE. The CDR3 spans 16 residues. Using reference TRBV9 and TRBJ2-3 for the parts outside the CDR3, the full variable domain is DSGVTQTPKHLITATGQRVTLRCSPRSGDLSVYWYQQSLDQGLQFLIQYYNGEERAKGNILERFSAQQFPDLHSELNLSSLELGDSALYFCASSVYSGVYTDTQYFGPGTRLTVL.

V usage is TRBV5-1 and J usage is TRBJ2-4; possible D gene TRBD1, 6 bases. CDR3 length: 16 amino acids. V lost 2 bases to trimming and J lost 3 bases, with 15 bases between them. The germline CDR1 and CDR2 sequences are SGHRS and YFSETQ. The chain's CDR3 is CASSFFETGGKNIQYF. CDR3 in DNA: TGCGCCAGCAGCTTTTTTGAGACAGGCGGCAAAAACATTCAGTACTTC.

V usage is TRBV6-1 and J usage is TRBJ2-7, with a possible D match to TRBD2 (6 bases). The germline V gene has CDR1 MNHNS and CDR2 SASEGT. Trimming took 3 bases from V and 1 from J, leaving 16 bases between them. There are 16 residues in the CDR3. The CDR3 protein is CASSELGLRVSYEQYF. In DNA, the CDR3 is TGTGCCAGCAGTGAGCTGGGACTGCGGGTTTCCTACGAGCAGTACTTC.

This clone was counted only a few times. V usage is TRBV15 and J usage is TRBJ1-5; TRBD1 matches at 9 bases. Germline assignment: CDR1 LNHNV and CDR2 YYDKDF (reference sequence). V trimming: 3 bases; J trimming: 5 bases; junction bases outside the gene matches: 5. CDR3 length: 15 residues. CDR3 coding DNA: TGTGCCACCAGCAGCCCGGGACAGGGAGATCAGCCCCAGCATTTT. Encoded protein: CATSSPGQGDQPQHF.

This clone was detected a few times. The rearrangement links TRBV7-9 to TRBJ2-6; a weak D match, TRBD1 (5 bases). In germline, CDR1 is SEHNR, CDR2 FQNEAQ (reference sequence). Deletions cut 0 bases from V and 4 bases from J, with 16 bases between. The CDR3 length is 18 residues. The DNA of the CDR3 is TGTGCCAGCAGCTTAGCGAGAATCAGGGTTTCCGGGGCCAACGTCCTGACTTTC. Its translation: CASSLARIRVSGANVLTF. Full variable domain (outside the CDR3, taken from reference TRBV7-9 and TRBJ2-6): DTGVSQNPRHKITKRGQNVTFRCDPISEHNRLYWYRQTLGQGPEFLTYFQNEAQLEKSRLLSDRFSAERPKGSFSTLEIQRTEQGDSAMYLCASSLARIRVSGANVLTFGAGSRLTVL.

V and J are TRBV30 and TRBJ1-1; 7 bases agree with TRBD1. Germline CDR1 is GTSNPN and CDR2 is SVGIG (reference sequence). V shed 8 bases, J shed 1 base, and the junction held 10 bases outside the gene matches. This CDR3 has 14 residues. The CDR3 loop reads CAQGRGRRNTEAFF. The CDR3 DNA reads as TGTGCCCAGGGGAGGGGGCGCCGGAACACTGAAGCTTTCTTT.

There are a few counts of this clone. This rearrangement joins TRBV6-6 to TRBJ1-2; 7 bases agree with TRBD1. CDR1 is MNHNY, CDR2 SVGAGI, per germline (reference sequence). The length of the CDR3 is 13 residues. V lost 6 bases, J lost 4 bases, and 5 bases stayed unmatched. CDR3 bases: TGTGCCAGCAGGAGCGACAGGGTCTATGGCTACACCTTC. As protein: CASRSDRVYGYTF.

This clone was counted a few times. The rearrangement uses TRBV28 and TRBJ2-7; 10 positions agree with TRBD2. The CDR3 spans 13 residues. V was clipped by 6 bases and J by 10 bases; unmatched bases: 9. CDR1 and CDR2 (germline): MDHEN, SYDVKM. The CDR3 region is CASSPRLAGVQYF. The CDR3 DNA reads TGTGCCAGCAGCCCTCGCCTAGCGGGAGTCCAGTACTTC.

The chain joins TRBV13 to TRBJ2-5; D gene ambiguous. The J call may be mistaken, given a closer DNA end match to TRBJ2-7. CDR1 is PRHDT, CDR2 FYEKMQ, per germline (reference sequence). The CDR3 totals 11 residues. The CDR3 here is CASSGLYEQYF. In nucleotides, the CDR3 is TGTGCCAGCAGCGGATTGTACGAGCAGTACTTC.

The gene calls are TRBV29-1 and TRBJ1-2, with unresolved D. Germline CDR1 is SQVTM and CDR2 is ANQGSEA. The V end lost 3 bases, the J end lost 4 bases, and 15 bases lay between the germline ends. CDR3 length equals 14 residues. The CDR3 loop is CSVDKAERIYGYTF. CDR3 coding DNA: TGCAGCGTTGACAAGGCGGAACGGATCTATGGCTACACCTTC. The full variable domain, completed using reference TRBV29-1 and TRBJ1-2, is SAVISQKPSRDICQRGTSLTIQCQVDSQVTMMFWYRQQPGQSLTLIATANQGSEATYESGFVIDKFPISRPNLTFSTLTVSNMSPEDSSIYLCSVDKAERIYGYTFGSGTRLTVV.

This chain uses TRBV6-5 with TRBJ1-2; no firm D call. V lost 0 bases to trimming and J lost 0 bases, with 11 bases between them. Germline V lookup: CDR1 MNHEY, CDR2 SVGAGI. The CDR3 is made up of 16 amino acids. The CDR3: CASSYSNPLANYGYTF. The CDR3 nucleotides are TGTGCCAGCAGTTACTCGAACCCCTTAGCTAACTATGGCTACACCTTC.